The sequence of this T cell receptor beta chain was determined in a study of OX40 agonist ivuxolimab in advanced cancers. On the study more broadly: Each dose-escalation patient presented with hepatocellular carcinoma, melanoma, renal cell or head and neck cancer.

The CDR3 has 14 amino acids. Trimming removed 6 bases from V and 7 bases from J, with 18 bases in between. Germline loops: CDR1 SGDLS, CDR2 YYNGEE. Findings of the study overall: The study did not work out the antigen specificity of the expanded peripheral T cells.

Using immunoSEQ multiplex PCR, the repertoire was profiled, and TCRdb retains in-frame clones only, with some absent. Here the sample spans more than 60,000 clones, 65% to 90% being singletons. Regarding this clone: As yet, its antigen is unknown.

Baseline, cycle 4 day 1, and cycle 7 day 1 were the blood sampling points. The genes are TRBV9 and TRBJ2-3, with TRBD2 as a possible D gene (6 bases). This receptor was obtained from an adult with an advanced solid tumor such as melanoma, head and neck, liver or kidney cancer. The material was CD4+ or CD8+ T cells sorted from blood, obtained in a trial of the OX40 agonist ivuxolimab. The CDR3 here is CASTGTHNENTQYF. In nucleotides, the CDR3 is TGTGCCAGCACGGGGACTCACAACGAGAATACGCAGTATTTT. Filled out from reference TRBV9 and TRBJ2-3, the complete variable domain reads DSGVTQTPKHLITATGQRVTLRCSPRSGDLSVYWYQQSLDQGLQFLIQYYNGEERAKGNILERFSAQQFPDLHSELNLSSLELGDSALYFCASTGTHNENTQYFGPGTRLTVL.